These 21 T cell receptor beta chains were sequenced from one sample in a study of blood T cell repertoires in COVID-19. Generated by immunoSEQ multiplex PCR, the TCRdb table keeps only in-frame clones and is missing some. The sample carries a few hundred thousand clones, 90% recorded once. The material sequenced was peripheral blood. These receptors were obtained from a woman aged 55-70 years with COVID-19, enrolled during active disease.

The rearrangement joins TRBV29-1 to TRBJ1-2; D perhaps matches TRBD1 (5 bases). In germline, CDR1 is SQVTM, CDR2 ANQGSEA. V was cut by 0 bases and J by 4 bases, with 12 bases left in between. CDR3 length: 14 residues. As DNA, the CDR3 is TGCAGCGTTGAAGACCTGACAGAAGGCTATGGCTACACCTTC. Translating it yields CSVEDLTEGYGYTF.

The rearrangement joins TRBV27 to TRBJ2-3, with D possibly TRBD1 on 6 matching bases. CDR1 and CDR2 from the germline V gene are MNHEY and SMNVEV (reference sequence). Trimming pared 5 bases from V and 3 bases from J, leaving 12 bases between. The CDR3 contains 14 residues. CDR3 sequence reads: CASSPSRGTDTQYF. In DNA form, the CDR3 reads TGTGCCAGCAGTCCTAGCAGGGGTACAGATACGCAGTATTTT.

The V call is TRBV2, the J call TRBJ2-7; TRBD2 agrees at 8 bases. CDR1 is SNHLY, CDR2 FYNNEI, per germline. This CDR3 has 15 amino acids. The ends lost 5 bases at V and 1 base at J; junction bases unmatched: 7. The CDR3 nucleotides read TGTGCCAGCAGTCGGGGGGGATCATCTTCCTACGAGCAGTACTTC. Translation: CASSRGGSSSYEQYF.

The chain employs TRBV7-8 and TRBJ2-2, with a weak D call TRBD2 (5 bases). Looked up from germline, CDR1 is SGHVS and CDR2 is FQNEAQ. Trimming pared 6 bases from V and 6 bases from J, leaving 17 bases between. The CDR3 covers 15 residues. CDR3 residues: CASSLGVTTSGELFF. For the CDR3, the DNA is TGTGCCAGCAGTCTGGGAGTTACCACGTCCGGGGAGCTGTTTTTT.

The V gene is TRBV6-6, the J gene TRBJ1-2; 8 bases are shared with TRBD1. CDR1 MNHNY and CDR2 SVGAGI come from the germline V gene (reference sequence). CDR3 length equals 14 residues. With 5 bases clipped from V and 5 bases from J, the junction kept 7 bases outside the gene matches. CDR3 region: CASSLMDRAYGYTF. The CDR3 DNA reads as TGTGCCAGCAGTCTTATGGACAGGGCATATGGCTACACCTTC.

The chain combines TRBV21-1 with TRBJ2-3; the DNA was not compared with TRBD2, the D call given in the table. TRBV21-1 is a pseudogene. The CDR3 has 15 amino acids. In DNA, the CDR3 is TGTGCCAGCAGCAAGCGGTGGCAGAACACAGATACGCAGTATTTT. Translating it yields CASSKRWQNTDTQYF.

The V call is TRBV5-1, the J call TRBJ2-3; 12 bases are shared with TRBD2. Trimming cost V 3 bases and J 1 base; bases outside gene matches: 9. Germline lookup yields CDR1 SGHRS and CDR2 YFSETQ. The CDR3 length is 18 residues. The CDR3 here is CASSWKTSGGLGTDTQYF. For the CDR3, the DNA is TGCGCCAGCAGCTGGAAGACTAGCGGGGGCCTTGGCACAGATACGCAGTATTTT.

Concerning this clone: An end of the junction differs from the germline gene, which may be a read error. This chain connects TRBV10-1 to TRBJ1-2, with 8 bases aligning to TRBD1. The germline V gene has CDR1 WNHNN and CDR2 SYGVQD (reference sequence). The CDR3 has 15 amino acids. The CDR3 region has the DNA TGCGCCAGCAGTGAACCGACAGGGGAGGACTATGGCTGCACCTTC. Its protein is CASSEPTGEDYGCTF.

This sequence joins TRBV19 and TRBJ1-5, with 9 bases lining up with TRBD1. Germline values: CDR1 LNHDA, CDR2 SQIVND (reference sequence). There are 18 residues in the CDR3. V shed 7 bases and J 0 bases; nucleotides not matched to a gene: 13. The CDR3: CASTGRDRAFYSNQPQHF. The CDR3 nucleotides are TGTGCCAGTACAGGCCGGGACAGGGCGTTCTATAGCAATCAGCCCCAGCATTTT.

The chain couples TRBV2 to TRBJ2-2, with a weak D call TRBD1 (5 bases). The V gene lost 5 bases and the J gene lost 7 bases, with 11 bases spanning the gap. Germline CDR1 is SNHLY and CDR2 is FYNNEI. The CDR3 is made up of 13 amino acids. CDR3: CASSMGRYGELFF. CDR3 nucleotides: TGTGCCAGCAGTATGGGGCGGTACGGGGAGCTGTTTTTT. The full variable domain, its missing parts supplied by reference TRBV2 and TRBJ2-2, is EPEVTQTPSHQVTQMGQEVILRCVPISNHLYFYWYRQILGQKVEFLVSFYNNEISEKSEIFDDQFSVERPDGSNFTLKIRSTKLEDSAMYFCASSMGRYGELFFGEGSRLTVL.

This sequence joins TRBV30 and TRBJ1-1; D might be TRBD1 (5 bases). Trimming removed 4 bases from V and 5 bases from J, with 11 bases in between. The CDR3 runs to 12 residues. Germline V CDR1 and CDR2: GTSNPN, SVGIG (reference sequence). The CDR3 region has the DNA TGTGCCTGGAACGCAAGGGGTACTGAAGCTTTCTTT. This translates into CAWNARGTEAFF. Drawing the rest from reference TRBV30 and TRBJ1-1, the complete variable domain is SQTIHQWPATLVQPVGSPLSLECTVEGTSNPNLYWYRQAAGRGLQLLFYSVGIGQISSEVPQNLSASRPQDRQFILSSKKLLLSDSGFYLCAWNARGTEAFFGQGTRLTVV.

The chain recombines TRBV5-6 with TRBJ1-2; unclear D gene. The germline CDR1 and CDR2 sequences are SGHDT and YYEEEE. The V gene lost 0 bases and the J gene lost 0 bases, with 6 bases spanning the gap. The CDR3 covers 14 residues. CDR3 sequence (DNA): TGTGCCAGCAGCTTGGGGGAGTCTAACTATGGCTACACCTTC. This sequence encodes CASSLGESNYGYTF.

The genes are TRBV29-1 and TRBJ1-3, with D uncertain. The V and J ends lost 5 bases and 0 bases respectively, with 11 bases between them. The CDR3 covers 14 residues. Germline V lookup: CDR1 SQVTM, CDR2 ANQGSEA. CDR3 DNA sequence: TGCAGCGTTTCCCACTTGAGCTCTGGAAACACCATATATTTT. This encodes CSVSHLSSGNTIYF.

This rearrangement joins TRBV29-1 to TRBJ1-6; 7 positions match TRBD1. Trimming took 5 bases from V and 6 from J; bases not matched to a gene: 4. The CDR3 consists of 13 residues. The V gene's germline CDR1 is SQVTM and CDR2 ANQGSEA. CDR3 coding DNA: TGCAGCGTTATGTCAGGGGGTAATTCACCCCTCCACTTT. This sequence encodes CSVMSGGNSPLHF.

This chain links TRBV12-5 with TRBJ1-5; D uncertain. CDR3 length equals 13 residues. CDR1 is LGHNT, CDR2 FRNRAP, per germline. V gave up 3 bases and J gave up 0 bases, with 3 bases separating them. The CDR3 region has the DNA TGTGCTAGTGGTTTTAGTAGCAATCAGCCCCAGCATTTT. Translating it yields CASGFSSNQPQHF. The variable domain in full, with the rest retrieved from reference TRBV12-5 and TRBJ1-5, is DARVTQTPRHKVTEMGQEVTMRCQPILGHNTVFWYRQTMMQGLELLAYFRNRAPLDDSGMPKDRFSAEMPDATLATLKIQPSEPRDSAVYFCASGFSSNQPQHFGDGTRLSIL.

The V and J genes are TRBV5-4 and TRBJ2-2, with D possibly matching TRBD2 (6 bases). The ends were cut back, 2 bases at V and 0 bases at J, with 8 bases in the middle. The length of the CDR3 is 15 residues. Germline V gene lookup returns CDR1 SGHNT and CDR2 YYREEE (reference sequence). In nucleotides, the CDR3 is TGTGCCAGCAGCTTAGGGACTCCGAACACCGGGGAGCTGTTTTTT. Translated: CASSLGTPNTGELFF.

The CDR3 sequence: CASSPPVGQENNEQFF. CDR3 in DNA: TGTGCCAGCAGCCCCCCAGTGGGACAGGAAAACAATGAGCAGTTCTTC. The rearrangement joins TRBV7-3 to TRBJ2-1; TRBD1 matches at 8 bases. The V gene end was trimmed by 5 bases and the J gene end by 5 bases; junction bases not matched to a gene: 11. The CDR3 is made up of 16 amino acids. The germline gives CDR1 SGHTA, CDR2 FQGTGA.

This chain uses TRBV11-3 with TRBJ2-3; TRBD1 matches 7 bases. This CDR3 has 15 residues. From germline, CDR1 is SGHNT and CDR2 YENEEA. The junction had 2 bases not matched to a gene; V was cut back by 2 bases and J by 0 bases. CDR3 sequence: CASSLSTGSTDTQYF. DNA of the CDR3: TGTGCCAGCAGCTTATCGACAGGGAGCACAGATACGCAGTATTTT.

The chain is built from TRBV7-2 and TRBJ1-1; unclear D gene. Germline CDR1 SGHTA, CDR2 FQGNSA. The CDR3 spans 14 residues. V lost 2 bases to trimming and J lost 2 bases, with 9 bases between them. The CDR3 DNA sequence: TGTGCCAGCAGCTTAACACGAGGAAACACTGAAGCTTTCTTT. This sequence encodes CASSLTRGNTEAFF.

The chain carries TRBV16 and TRBJ1-2, with a tentative D call TRBD1 (5 bases). The CDR3 loop spans 14 amino acids. Trimming took 2 bases from V and 4 from J, leaving 11 bases between them. The germline V gene has CDR1 KGHSY and CDR2 FQNENV. The CDR3 sequence is CASSQIAGPYGYTF. The CDR3 bases are TGTGCCAGCAGCCAAATTGCAGGGCCCTATGGCTACACCTTC.

The rearrangement joins TRBV7-2 to TRBJ1-6; TRBD1 agrees at 7 bases. V lost 4 bases and J lost 7; bases outside the gene matches: 4. This CDR3 has 14 amino acids. The germline CDR1 and CDR2 sequences are SGHTA and FQGNSA. The CDR3 loop is CASSSGTANSPLHF. CDR3 nucleotides: TGTGCCAGCAGCTCCGGGACAGCGAATTCACCCCTCCACTTT.